Listed here are 20 T cell receptor beta chains from one sample, sequenced in a study of shared clonotypes between healthy human individuals. Profiling relied on immunoSEQ multiplex PCR, and the TCRdb table lists in-frame clones only, not all of them. The table shows around 2.1 million clones, with approximately 94% occurring only once. The naive CD8 population came from CD45RO-negative cells selected for CCR7, without terminally differentiated effector memory CD45RA+ cells. The sample was naive CD8+ T cells from PBMCs. Receptors originate from a man younger than 35 in good health. Some clones in this sample may be carry-over from other donors' samples.

The sample holds one count of this clone. This rearrangement joins TRBV11-2 to TRBJ1-6, with D maybe TRBD1 (5 bases). Germline V CDR1 and CDR2: SGHAT, FQNNGV. CDR3 length: 15 residues. The V gene lost 0 bases and the J gene lost 10 bases, with 13 bases spanning the gap. The CDR3 nucleotides read TGTGCCAGCAGCTTAGATGCAGGCCGGGGGTCACCCCTCCACTTT. Translating gives CASSLDAGRGSPLHF.

This clone came up once. The rearrangement uses TRBV4-1 and TRBJ1-4; no firm D call. Germline CDR1 is MGHRA and CDR2 is YSYEKL. The CDR3 covers 13 residues. V dropped 4 bases and J dropped 7 bases, with 10 bases sitting between them. The CDR3 loop is CASSPMFGEKLFF. Here the CDR3 DNA reads TGCGCCAGCAGCCCGATGTTTGGTGAAAAACTGTTTTTT.

The V call is TRBV13, the J call TRBJ2-7; no reliable D call. Deletions cut 3 bases from V and 0 bases from J, with 9 bases between. The CDR3 spans 14 residues. Germline V gene sequence: CDR1 PRHDT, CDR2 FYEKMQ (reference sequence). CDR3 loop: CASSFLLTSYEQYF. CDR3 coding DNA: TGTGCCAGCAGCTTCCTCCTAACCTCCTACGAGCAGTACTTC.

The chain carries TRBV21-1 and TRBJ2-5; whether TRBD1, the table's D call, matches the DNA was not checked. TRBV21-1 is flagged as a pseudogene. The CDR3 is 14 residues long. As DNA, the CDR3 is TGTGCCAGCAGCAAAGCAGACAGGGGGGAGACCCAGTACTTC. Its protein is CASSKADRGETQYF.

This clone was counted a single time. The chain couples TRBV11-2 to TRBJ2-7, with D possibly being TRBD1 (6 bases). CDR3 length: 16 residues. V was clipped by 5 bases and J by 5 bases, with 22 bases between them. Looked up from germline, CDR1 is SGHAT and CDR2 is FQNNGV. The CDR3 nucleotides are TGTGCCAGCAGCCACCTCCCTTTGGGGGCAATGGACGAGCAGTACTTC. Its translation is CASSHLPLGAMDEQYF. Variable domain in full (rest from reference TRBV11-2 and TRBJ2-7): EAGVAQSPRYKIIEKRQSVAFWCNPISGHATLYWYQQILGQGPKLLIQFQNNGVVDDSQLPKDRFSAERLKGVDSTLKIQPAKLEDSAVYLCASSHLPLGAMDEQYFGPGTRLTVT.

V and J are TRBV19 and TRBJ2-3; perhaps TRBD2 as D (6 bases). The V gene lost 7 bases and the J gene lost 2 bases, with 19 bases spanning the gap. The CDR3 runs to 16 residues. CDR1 LNHDA and CDR2 SQIVND come from the germline V gene (reference sequence). Here the CDR3 reads CASTYGRSGYTDTQYF. As DNA, the CDR3 is TGTGCCAGTACTTATGGCCGTAGCGGATACACAGATACGCAGTATTTT.

The CDR3 DNA follows: TGTGCCAGCAGCCGTACGCCGGCCTACGAGCAGTACTTC. The encoded protein is CASSRTPAYEQYF. The chain joins TRBV6-6 to TRBJ2-7; D is unclear. CDR3 size: 13 residues. CDR1 MNHNY and CDR2 SVGAGI come from the germline V gene (reference sequence). V was shortened by 6 bases and J by 2 bases, with 11 bases between the two germline ends.

This clone has a single count. As DNA, the CDR3 is TGTGCCAGCAGCTTAGGGGAGGGATACCCCTACGAGCAGTACTTC. It codes for CASSLGEGYPYEQYF. This chain connects TRBV11-3 to TRBJ2-7, with 7 bases identical to TRBD2. Germline V gives CDR1 SGHNT, CDR2 YENEEA. After removal of 1 base from V and 2 bases from J, the junction contained 5 bases not matched to a gene. CDR3 length: 15 residues.

The chain recombines TRBV7-6 with TRBJ2-7; 11 positions agree with TRBD2. The CDR3 runs to 16 residues. V lost 4 bases and J lost 5; bases outside the gene matches: 10. Germline lookup yields CDR1 SGHVS and CDR2 FNYEAQ. This CDR3 reads CASSSRTSGSDNEQYF. The CDR3 nucleotides are TGTGCCAGCAGCTCCCGAACTAGCGGGAGTGATAACGAGCAGTACTTC.

The V gene is TRBV4-1, the J gene TRBJ2-5; the match to TRBD1 covers 7 bases. The ends lost 3 bases at V and 1 base at J; junction bases unmatched: 8. The CDR3 is made up of 16 amino acids. Germline V gives CDR1 MGHRA, CDR2 YSYEKL. CDR3 nucleotide sequence: TGCGCCAGCAGCCATATTACAGGGGCGTCCCAAGAGACCCAGTACTTC. It codes for CASSHITGASQETQYF.

The chain joins TRBV28 to TRBJ1-4, with 8 bases that match TRBD1. V lost 5 bases, J lost 3 bases, and 5 bases stayed unmatched. CDR1 is MDHEN, CDR2 SYDVKM, per germline. The CDR3 has 15 residues. Written as DNA, the CDR3 is TGTGCCAGCAGTACCCGACAGGGGTCTAATGAAAAACTGTTTTTT. This sequence encodes CASSTRQGSNEKLFF. Full variable domain (missing parts from reference TRBV28 and TRBJ1-4): DVKVTQSSRYLVKRTGEKVFLECVQDMDHENMFWYRQDPGLGLRLIYFSYDVKMKEKGDIPEGYSVSREKKERFSLILESASTNQTSMYLCASSTRQGSNEKLFFGSGTQLSVL.

The chain carries TRBV4-1 and TRBJ1-1; no firm D call. Germline V gene data show CDR1 as MGHRA and CDR2 as YSYEKL. V lost 4 bases to trimming and J lost 1 base, with 10 bases between them. The CDR3 has 14 residues. CDR3 in DNA: TGCGCCAGCAGCCCATCGAGGGCGAACACTGAAGCTTTCTTT. Its translation is CASSPSRANTEAFF.

The chain uses TRBV7-9 and TRBJ2-2; TRBD1 aligns across 8 bases. Trimming took 5 bases from V and 5 from J; bases not matched to a gene: 10. The CDR3 contains 16 residues. The V gene's germline CDR1 is SEHNR and CDR2 FQNEAQ (reference sequence). CDR3 amino acids: CASSDPGQGSTGELFF. The CDR3 coding sequence is TGTGCCAGCAGCGACCCCGGACAGGGTAGTACCGGGGAGCTGTTTTTT.

The chain employs TRBV28 and TRBJ1-2; the match to TRBD1 covers 11 bases. Trimming cost V 2 bases and J 6 bases; bases outside gene matches: 8. This CDR3 comprises 16 residues. Germline-derived CDR1 and CDR2 are MDHEN and SYDVKM. CDR3 bases: TGTGCCAGCAGTTTAAGCTGGGGGGGACAGGGGGATGGCTACACCTTC. Translation: CASSLSWGGQGDGYTF.

This clone came up once. The CDR3 DNA sequence: TGTGCCAGCACCCAGCCGACTTTGGACATCTCCCCTGAAGCTTTCTTT. Protein: CASTQPTLDISPEAFF. The chain joins TRBV6-6 to TRBJ1-1; weak D call: TRBD1 (5 bases). In germline, CDR1 is MNHNY, CDR2 SVGAGI (reference sequence). With 7 bases removed from V and 6 bases from J, the gap between germline ends came to 24 bases. The CDR3 spans 16 residues.

This clone has only one observation. The V call is TRBV29-1, the J call TRBJ2-7; D could derive from TRBD1 or TRBD2 (6 bases each). This CDR3 contains 13 residues. The V gene lost 6 bases and the J gene lost 4 bases, with 16 bases spanning the gap. Germline values: CDR1 SQVTM, CDR2 ANQGSEA. The CDR3 sequence is CSVHPGGRYEQYF. The CDR3 DNA sequence: TGCAGCGTCCACCCCGGGGGCCGGTACGAGCAGTACTTC.

The chain couples TRBV7-7 to TRBJ2-5; D is perhaps TRBD1 (5 bases). Trimming cost V 0 bases and J 2 bases, with 13 bases left between them. CDR3 length equals 16 residues. Germline V gene data show CDR1 as SSHAT and CDR2 as FNYEAQ (reference sequence). The CDR3 sequence: CASSLAVQVGQETQYF. The CDR3 bases are TGTGCCAGCAGCTTAGCGGTACAGGTCGGGCAAGAGACCCAGTACTTC.

The CDR3 DNA reads as TGTGCCACGAGGGGACTAGCGGAACAGTACTTC. Its protein product is CATRGLAEQYF. This sequence joins TRBV15 and TRBJ2-7, with 11 bases that match TRBD2. The V segment lost 9 bases and the J segment 10 bases; nucleotides outside the gene matches: 5. Germline lookup yields CDR1 LNHNV and CDR2 YYDKDF (reference sequence). This CDR3 is built from 11 residues. The complete variable domain, with remaining parts taken from reference TRBV15 and TRBJ2-7, reads DAMVIQNPRYQVTQFGKPVTLSCSQTLNHNVMYWYQQKSSQAPKLLFHYYDKDFNNEADTPDNFQSRRPNTSFCFLDIRSPGLGDTAMYLCATRGLAEQYFGPGTRLTVT.

The rearrangement uses TRBV27 and TRBJ2-1; TRBD1 might be the D (6 bases). CDR1 is MNHEY and CDR2 is SMNVEV in the germline V gene (reference sequence). Between the trimmed V and J ends, which lost 6 bases and 0 bases, there was a span of 12 bases. The CDR3 contains 15 residues. The CDR3: CASRLGQSSYNEQFF. The CDR3 bases are TGTGCCAGCAGACTCGGACAGAGCTCCTACAATGAGCAGTTCTTC.

This chain uses TRBV2 with TRBJ2-7, with no clear D. V was shortened by 3 bases and J by 4 bases, with 13 bases between the two germline ends. The germline CDR1 and CDR2 sequences are SNHLY and FYNNEI. The CDR3 runs to 14 residues. CDR3 loop: CASSDSSAGYEQYF. CDR3 sequence (DNA): TGTGCCAGCAGTGATTCTTCCGCCGGGTACGAGCAGTACTTC.